This TCR beta chain derives from a study of glioma-infiltrating T cells after dendritic cell vaccination. Study background: The vaccine used monocyte-derived dendritic cells pulsed overnight with autologous tumor lysate.

Time point indicated: after dendritic cell vaccination, including at tumor progression/relapse. Selection required adequate fresh-frozen tumor tissue plus more than two years' survival data. PBMC sampling occurred before vaccination, two weeks after the third dose, and at progression. Amplification used 60 V beta primers and 13 J beta primers. Using immunoSEQ multiplex PCR, the repertoire was profiled, and TCRdb retains in-frame clones only, with some absent. The sample includes around 90,000 clones, roughly four fifths of them seen just once. This CDR3 is built from 14 residues. Germline V gene lookup returns CDR1 MNHNS and CDR2 SASEGT. V was shortened by 1 base and J by 3 bases, with 9 bases between the two germline ends.

The source material was blood, sampled after dendritic cell vaccination. The receptor comes from a human donor with glioblastoma. The chain combines TRBV6-1 with TRBJ1-2; maybe TRBD1 (5 bases). CDR3 loop: CASSEVAGYYGYTF. In nucleotides, the CDR3 is TGTGCCAGCAGTGAAGTGGCAGGGTACTATGGCTACACCTTC.